One sample yielded the 24 T cell receptor beta chains listed below, sequenced in a study of identical twins. Each CDR3 protein is one row after TCRdb ran MiXCR on the 5' RACE reads. The sample includes some 300,000 distinct CDR3 sequences, roughly an eighth of them seen just once. The same data also went into a second study, on yellow fever vaccine responses in identical twins.

The sequenced sample consisted of CD8+ T cells sorted from blood. The receptors here all came from a woman aged 18 to 35 in good health.

This clonotype occurred many times. The rearrangement uses TRBV12-3 or TRBV12-4 and TRBJ2-5; unclear D gene. This CDR3 region has 13 residues. Trimming pared 4 bases from V and 1 base from J, leaving 7 bases between. As DNA, the CDR3 is TGTGCCAGCAGTTCTGGCAGCCAAGAGACCCAGTACTTC. It translates to CASSSGSQETQYF.

The chain combines TRBV6-5 with TRBJ2-7, with D possibly being TRBD1 (5 bases). The CDR3 has 16 amino acids. Trimming removed 4 bases at V and 3 bases at J, with 19 bases between. Per germline, CDR1 MNHEY and CDR2 SVGAGI. The CDR3 sequence: CASSSVLGQPLYEQYF. Written as DNA, the CDR3 is TGTGCCAGCAGTTCCGTCCTGGGGCAACCCCTCTACGAGCAGTACTTC.

The sample holds a few counts of this clonotype. J is TRBJ2-1 and V is TRBV27, with D possibly TRBD1 on 6 matching bases. In germline, CDR1 is MNHEY, CDR2 SMNVEV (reference sequence). The CDR3 is 14 residues long. The V gene lost 6 bases and the J gene lost 7 bases, with 16 bases spanning the gap. DNA for the CDR3: TGTGCCAGCAGACTGGGTGGGCAGGGGAATGAGCAGTTCTTC. Amino acids: CASRLGGQGNEQFF.

The chain couples TRBV7-9 to TRBJ2-2; unclear D gene. The V gene's germline CDR1 is SEHNR and CDR2 FQNEAQ (reference sequence). V lost 0 bases and J lost 4, with 0 bases in between. This CDR3 comprises 12 residues. In DNA, the CDR3 is TGTGCCAGCAGCTTAGCCACCGGGGAGCTGTTTTTT. It encodes CASSLATGELFF.

This clonotype was found a few times. The rearrangement links TRBV12-3 or TRBV12-4 to TRBJ2-5; D unresolved. The V end lost 3 bases, the J end lost 7 bases, and 6 bases lay between the germline ends. CDR3 length: 11 residues. The CDR3, as DNA: TGTGCCAGCAGTTTCGAGTCGACCCAGTACTTC. Protein product: CASSFESTQYF.

The J gene is TRBJ2-7, the V gene TRBV19; no reliable D call. Trimming took 3 bases from V and 2 from J, leaving 8 bases between them. CDR3 size: 13 residues. The germline gives CDR1 LNHDA, CDR2 SQIVND (reference sequence). CDR3 in DNA: TGTGCCAGTAGTATGCCCAATACCTACGAGCAGTACTTC. It is translated as CASSMPNTYEQYF.

This clonotype was detected a few times. The genes are TRBV28 and TRBJ2-7; a weak D match, TRBD2 (5 bases). The V gene's germline CDR1 is MDHEN and CDR2 SYDVKM. The V gene lost 2 bases and the J gene lost 2 bases, with 13 bases spanning the gap. This CDR3 is built from 15 residues. The CDR3 here is CASSLRTTITYEQYF. The CDR3 DNA follows: TGTGCCAGCAGTTTACGGACGACTATTACCTACGAGCAGTACTTC.

This clonotype was seen ten or more times. This chain's CDR3 is CASSLELAGGQNEQFF. In nucleotides, the CDR3 is TGTGCCAGCAGCTTAGAGTTAGCGGGAGGGCAAAATGAGCAGTTCTTC. The gene calls are TRBV11-2 and TRBJ2-1; 11 nucleotides line up with TRBD2. Germline V gene data show CDR1 as SGHAT and CDR2 as FQNNGV. The CDR3 spans 16 residues. V was clipped by 0 bases and J by 7 bases; unmatched bases: 5.

This clonotype was counted a few times. This chain's CDR3 is CASSFWADEQFF. The CDR3 nucleotides read TGTGCCAGCAGTTTTTGGGCGGATGAGCAGTTCTTC. The chain combines TRBV12-3 or TRBV12-4 with TRBJ2-1; D call uncertain. This CDR3 is 12 amino acids long. V was cut by 3 bases and J by 8 bases, with 8 bases left in between.

This clonotype was counted a few times. This chain links TRBV20-1 with TRBJ2-3; 7 nucleotides align to TRBD1. Per the germline V gene, CDR1 is DFQATT and CDR2 is SNEGSKA (reference sequence). V was pared by 6 bases and J by 2 bases, with 5 bases of the junction left unmatched. The CDR3 is made up of 13 amino acids. DNA for the CDR3: TGCAGTGCGGACAGGTTCTTCACAGATACGCAGTATTTT. Translated: CSADRFFTDTQYF.

The genes are TRBV5-1 and TRBJ2-7; either TRBD1 or TRBD2 may supply D (6 bases each). The V end was cut by 1 base, the J end by 4 bases, with 15 bases between. The CDR3 has 15 residues. Germline V lookup: CDR1 SGHRS, CDR2 YFSETQ. DNA of the CDR3: TGCGCCAGCAGCTTGAGAGAGGGGGGCTTTTACGAGCAGTACTTC. The encoded protein is CASSLREGGFYEQYF.

This clonotype was observed a few times. The chain combines TRBV24-1 with TRBJ2-1, with TRBD1 matching over 10 bases. The CDR3 consists of 14 residues. V shed 7 bases, J shed 8 bases, and the junction held 7 bases outside the gene matches. CDR1 and CDR2 from the germline V gene are KGHDR and SFDVKD. DNA of the CDR3: TGTGCCACCAGCCAGGGGACAGGGGAGGATGAGCAGTTCTTC. Its protein is CATSQGTGEDEQFF.

This clonotype showed up just a few times. The V and J genes are TRBV5-1 and TRBJ2-1; 10 positions agree with TRBD1. V shed 0 bases, J shed 2 bases, and the junction held 2 bases outside the gene matches. Germline CDR1 is SGHRS and CDR2 is YFSETQ. The CDR3 consists of 16 residues. The CDR3 nucleotides read TGCGCCAGCAGCTTGGGAGGGACAGGGGCCTACAATGAGCAGTTCTTC. It specifies CASSLGGTGAYNEQFF.

This clonotype was recorded a few times. This rearrangement joins TRBV4-1 to TRBJ2-7, with a weak D call TRBD1 (6 bases). Germline V gene data show CDR1 as MGHRA and CDR2 as YSYEKL. The CDR3 is 14 amino acids. V lost 4 bases and J 4 bases, leaving 14 bases between the germline ends. The CDR3 is CASSLGASKYEQYF. Here the CDR3 DNA reads TGCGCCAGCAGCCTGGGGGCCTCGAAATACGAGCAGTACTTC.

The V and J genes are TRBV7-2 and TRBJ2-1; the match to TRBD2 covers 9 bases. The trim removed 5 bases at V and 7 bases at J, leaving 6 bases unmatched. The CDR3 extends over 14 amino acids. From germline, CDR1 is SGHTA and CDR2 FQGNSA. The CDR3 loop reads CASSLLAGSNEQFF. The CDR3 DNA sequence: TGTGCCAGCAGCCTTCTAGCGGGATCTAATGAGCAGTTCTTC.

This clonotype was picked up a small number of times. The genes are TRBV5-8 and TRBJ2-5; tentative D call: TRBD2 (6 bases). Germline CDR1 reads SGHTS; CDR2 reads YDEGEE. This CDR3 region has 14 residues. V lost 5 bases and J lost 0, with 11 bases in between. The CDR3 sequence: CASRKRTNQETQYF. The CDR3 DNA is TGTGCCAGCAGGAAGAGGACTAACCAAGAGACCCAGTACTTC.

This clonotype was counted many times. V is TRBV5-1 and J is TRBJ2-3; the D gene is possibly TRBD1 (6 bases). The V and J ends lost 6 bases and 5 bases respectively, with 22 bases between them. CDR1 is SGHRS and CDR2 is YFSETQ in the germline V gene. This CDR3 spans 16 amino acids. The CDR3 coding sequence is TGCGCCAGCACTCCGCCTCTGACAGGTGAAGGAGATACGCAGTATTTT. Translated, it gives CASTPPLTGEGDTQYF.

This clonotype showed up just a few times. The chain uses TRBV2 and TRBJ1-5; 10 bases match TRBD1. The CDR3 totals 19 residues. The trim removed 0 bases at V and 1 base at J, leaving 9 bases unmatched. Germline V gene data show CDR1 as SNHLY and CDR2 as FYNNEI. DNA for the CDR3: TGTGCCAGCAGTGAAGCGCAGACAGGGGGCTTTGTGAGCAATCAGCCCCAGCATTTT. Protein sequence: CASSEAQTGGFVSNQPQHF. Together with reference TRBV2 and TRBJ1-5, the CDR3 gives the full variable domain: EPEVTQTPSHQVTQMGQEVILRCVPISNHLYFYWYRQILGQKVEFLVSFYNNEISEKSEIFDDQFSVERPDGSNFTLKIRSTKLEDSAMYFCASSEAQTGGFVSNQPQHFGDGTRLSIL.

The rearrangement uses TRBV14 and TRBJ1-2; tentative D call: TRBD1 (5 bases). Germline V gene data show CDR1 as SGHDN and CDR2 as FVKESK. V was pared by 2 bases and J by 3 bases, with 7 bases between. The CDR3 consists of 13 residues. CDR3 nucleotides: TGTGCCAGCAGCCAAAGGACACACTATGGCTACACCTTC. Protein sequence: CASSQRTHYGYTF.

J is TRBJ2-1 and V is TRBV27; TRBD1 aligns across 10 bases. Trimming cost V 6 bases and J 4 bases; bases outside gene matches: 6. Per germline, CDR1 MNHEY and CDR2 SMNVEV (reference sequence). The length of the CDR3 is 15 residues. The CDR3 protein is CASRHPGQGYNEQFF. In DNA, the CDR3 is TGTGCCAGCAGGCATCCGGGACAGGGGTACAATGAGCAGTTCTTC.

Points on this clonotype: The junction departs from germline at one end; a sequencing error may be responsible. This rearrangement joins TRBV7-9 to TRBJ1-1, with D perhaps TRBD1 (5 bases). CDR1 is SEHNR and CDR2 is FQNEAQ in the germline V gene (reference sequence). The CDR3 runs 12 residues. CDR3 loop: CASSLEQAPFYF. CDR3 coding DNA: TGTGCCAGCAGCTTAGAACAGGCCCCATTCTACTTT.

The DNA of the CDR3 is TGCGCCAGCAGCAGCACGGGGACGGGGACTTGGGGCTACACCTTC. The encoded protein is CASSSTGTGTWGYTF. The rearrangement uses TRBV5-1 and TRBJ1-2, with D maybe TRBD1 (5 bases). V was shortened by 4 bases and J by 8 bases, with 21 bases between the two germline ends. Germline V gene sequence: CDR1 SGHRS, CDR2 YFSETQ. CDR3 length: 15 amino acids.

This clonotype has just a few counts. This chain uses TRBV5-1 with TRBJ2-7; 7 bases are a match to TRBD2. Germline V gene sequence: CDR1 SGHRS, CDR2 YFSETQ. V lost 6 bases, J lost 3 bases, and 9 bases stayed unmatched. The CDR3 is made up of 14 amino acids. CDR3 nucleotide sequence: TGCGCCAGCACCTGGGCTAGCGGAGACTACGAGCAGTACTTC. Translation: CASTWASGDYEQYF.

In this sample, this clonotype turned up a few times. The rearrangement links TRBV28 to TRBJ2-7; D not certain. The CDR3 contains 14 residues. CDR1 is MDHEN, CDR2 SYDVKM, per germline. V lost 7 bases and J lost 2, with 15 bases in between. As DNA, the CDR3 is TGTGCCAGCACCCCTCAGCCCGGTACCTACGAGCAGTACTTC. Residues: CASTPQPGTYEQYF.